The TCR beta chain described here comes from a study of Tregs in tolerant kidney transplant recipients. The CDR3 runs 14 residues. Germline CDR1 and CDR2: SEHNR and FQNEAQ (reference sequence). The V and J ends lost 5 bases and 7 bases, in that order; junction bases with no gene match: 6. TCRdb keeps only in-frame clones here, not all; method: immunoSEQ multiplex PCR. Among tens of thousands of clones, 80% to 85% were seen once, and the ten largest hold about 4.6%. Unstimulated Tregs (CD4+CD25+CD127-) and CD4+CD25- non-Tregs were sorted from PBMCs. V and J are TRBV7-9 and TRBJ2-1, with 9 bases aligning to TRBD2. This receptor was obtained from a human donor in good health. The sequenced sample consisted of CD4+ T cells from blood. The chain's CDR3 is CASSKGLALNEQFF. The CDR3 DNA sequence: TGTGCCAGCAGCAAGGGACTAGCTTTAAATGAGCAGTTCTTC.